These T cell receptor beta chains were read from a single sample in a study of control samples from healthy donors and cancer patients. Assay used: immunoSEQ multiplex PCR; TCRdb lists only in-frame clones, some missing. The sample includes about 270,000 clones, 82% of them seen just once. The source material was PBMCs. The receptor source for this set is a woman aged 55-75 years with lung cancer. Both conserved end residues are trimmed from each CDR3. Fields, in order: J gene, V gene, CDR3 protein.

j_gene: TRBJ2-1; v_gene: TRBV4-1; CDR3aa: ASSQSADYYNEQF
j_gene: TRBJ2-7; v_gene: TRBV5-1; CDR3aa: ASRKGGLPDYEQY
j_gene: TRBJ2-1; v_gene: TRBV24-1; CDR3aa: ATSDSQLMNEQF
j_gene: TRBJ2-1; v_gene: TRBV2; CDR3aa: ASSDRVLNEQF
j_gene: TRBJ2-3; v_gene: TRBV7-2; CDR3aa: ASSLVAGVSTDTQY
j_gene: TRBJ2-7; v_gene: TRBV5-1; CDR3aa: ASSFIAEAYEQY
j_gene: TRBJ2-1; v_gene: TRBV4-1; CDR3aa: ASSQAREDYNEQF
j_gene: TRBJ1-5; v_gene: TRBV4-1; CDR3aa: ASSQVSSNQPQH
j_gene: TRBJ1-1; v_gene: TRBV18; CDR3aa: ASSPPTALNTEAF
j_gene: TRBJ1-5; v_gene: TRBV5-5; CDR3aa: ASSSDPNQPQH
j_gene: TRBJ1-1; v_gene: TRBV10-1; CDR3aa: ASSRGPSTEAF
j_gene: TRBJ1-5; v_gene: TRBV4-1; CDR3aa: ASSPHWGLNQPQH
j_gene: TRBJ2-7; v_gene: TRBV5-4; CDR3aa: ASSRMTSGRSHEQY
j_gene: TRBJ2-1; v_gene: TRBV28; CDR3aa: ASSLGQWGEQF
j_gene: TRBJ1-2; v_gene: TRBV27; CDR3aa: ASSFAGNYGYT
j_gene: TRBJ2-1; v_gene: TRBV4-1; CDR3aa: ASTRLANSYNEQF
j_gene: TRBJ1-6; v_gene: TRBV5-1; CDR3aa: ASGVDSLHNSPLH
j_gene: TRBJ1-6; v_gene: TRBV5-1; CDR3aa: ASSMQGDPPLH
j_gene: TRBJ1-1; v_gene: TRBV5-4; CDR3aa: ASSLAGGLGTEAF
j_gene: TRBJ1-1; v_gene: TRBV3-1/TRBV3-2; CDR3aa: ASSQPGPGTEAF
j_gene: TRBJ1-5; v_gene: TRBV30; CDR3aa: AWSVSRAPQH
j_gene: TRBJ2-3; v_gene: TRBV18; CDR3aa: ASSPPSDTQY
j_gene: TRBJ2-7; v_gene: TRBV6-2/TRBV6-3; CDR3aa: ASSLGQGAYEQY
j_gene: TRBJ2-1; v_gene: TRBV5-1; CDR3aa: ASSLGGGYNEQF
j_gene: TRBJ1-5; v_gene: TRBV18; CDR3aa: ASSPQAPGSREPQH
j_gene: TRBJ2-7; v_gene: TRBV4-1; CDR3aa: ASSQPLGGYEQY
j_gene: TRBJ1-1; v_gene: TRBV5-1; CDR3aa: ASSQTGGKTEAF
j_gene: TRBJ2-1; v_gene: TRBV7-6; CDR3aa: ASSLGTSGSRDEQF
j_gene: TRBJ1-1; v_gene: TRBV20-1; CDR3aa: SASKGNTEAF
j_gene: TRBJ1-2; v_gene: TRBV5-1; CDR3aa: ASSPRGISEHGYT
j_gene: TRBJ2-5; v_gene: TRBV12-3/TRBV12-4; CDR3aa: ASSVYGQETQY
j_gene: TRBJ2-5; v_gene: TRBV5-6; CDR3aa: ASSSVRSGETQY
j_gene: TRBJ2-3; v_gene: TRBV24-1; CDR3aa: ATSGEAADTQY
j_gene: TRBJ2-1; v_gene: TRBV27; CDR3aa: ASSLRGLRDEQF
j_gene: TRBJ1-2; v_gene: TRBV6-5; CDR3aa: ASSYSHSRPYGYT
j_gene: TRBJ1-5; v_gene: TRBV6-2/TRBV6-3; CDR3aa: ASSYSAGREGQPQH
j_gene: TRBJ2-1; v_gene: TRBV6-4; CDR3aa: ASSREAGYNEQF
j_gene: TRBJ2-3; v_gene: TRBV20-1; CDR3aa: SASRTSGGAGLSTDTQY
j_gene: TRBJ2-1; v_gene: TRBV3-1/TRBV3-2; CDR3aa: ASSQDRVGNEQF
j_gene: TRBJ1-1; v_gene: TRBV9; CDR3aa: ASSAGPGITEAF
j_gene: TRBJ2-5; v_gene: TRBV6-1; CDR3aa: ASSETGGRGRRETQY
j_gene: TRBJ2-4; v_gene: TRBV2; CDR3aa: ASSEQNIQY
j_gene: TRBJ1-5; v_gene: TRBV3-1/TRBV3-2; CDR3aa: ASSPGTGGAQPQH
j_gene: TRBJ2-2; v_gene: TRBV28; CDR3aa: ASWSITGELF
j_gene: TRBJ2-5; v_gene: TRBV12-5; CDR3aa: ASGWEAGTEGETQY
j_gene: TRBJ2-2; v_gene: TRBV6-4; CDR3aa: ASSREQGNTGELF
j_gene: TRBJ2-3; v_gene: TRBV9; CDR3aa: ASSVRDRDPDTQY
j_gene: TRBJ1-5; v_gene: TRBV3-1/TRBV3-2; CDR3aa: ASSQDPHSNQPQH
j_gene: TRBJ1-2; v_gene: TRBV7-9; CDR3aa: ASSLTGEGYT
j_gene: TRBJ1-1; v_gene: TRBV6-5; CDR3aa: ASSYEGWNTEAF
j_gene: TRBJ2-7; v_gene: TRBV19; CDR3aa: ASGGWPIYEQY
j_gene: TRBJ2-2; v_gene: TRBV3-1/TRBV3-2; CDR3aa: ASLRLAGRTGELF
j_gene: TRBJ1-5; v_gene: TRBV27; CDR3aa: ASRLTGGLNQPQH
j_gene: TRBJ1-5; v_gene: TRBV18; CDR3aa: ASSTQEAGLRGQPQH